Listed below are T cell receptor beta chains from one sample, sequenced in a study of blood T cell repertoires in COVID-19. Data came from immunoSEQ multiplex PCR; TCRdb stores just in-frame clones and leaves some out. The sample includes around 300,000 clones, 75% to 90% of them seen just once. Sequencing was carried out using peripheral blood. The receptors derive from a woman in her thirties with active or convalescent COVID-19. CDR3s include the opening cysteine and the closing phenylalanine or tryptophan. Fields, in order: clone size, V gene, D gene, J gene, CDR3 DNA, CDR3 protein. D genes are given only for firm matches. Expanded clones get a size class; other rows say once, few or many, or leave the size out.

once	TRBV10-1	TRBD1	TRBJ2-1	TGCGCCACCTCGACAGGGTCGTTCGGCGATGAGCAGTTCTTC	CATSTGSFGDEQFF
NA	TRBV11-3	TRBD1	TRBJ2-2	TGTGCCAGCAGCTTGGGTGCGACTGGACAGGGGAAGCTGTTTTTT	CASSLGATGQGKLFF
NA	TRBV6-5	NA	TRBJ1-5	TGTGCCAGCAGTCCGACATCGGGGGGTCAGCCCCAGCATTTT	CASSPTSGGQPQHF
few	TRBV27	TRBD2	TRBJ2-2	TGTGCCAGCAGGACTAGCGGGCTGAACACCGGGGAGCTGTTTTTT	CASRTSGLNTGELFF
NA	TRBV7-2	NA	TRBJ1-3	TGTGCCAGCAGCCTTTTTGGGGCTGGAGGAAACACCATATATTTT	CASSLFGAGGNTIYF
NA	TRBV6-5	NA	TRBJ2-7	TGTGCCAGCAGGTCAGATGTCAGTTTGAGGTGGTACTTC	CASRSDVSLRWYF
NA	TRBV19	NA	TRBJ1-2	TGTGCCAGTCATATGCGGGGGCCTAGTGGCTACACCTTC	CASHMRGPSGYTF
NA	TRBV7-2	NA	TRBJ2-7	TGTGCCAGCAGCCGGGATTTGAGGGACGAGCAGTACTTC	CASSRDLRDEQYF
few	TRBV27	NA	TRBJ1-1	TGTGCCAGCGGGGGAGGACAGAACACTGAAGCTTTCTTT	CASGGGQNTEAFF
once	TRBV4-3	TRBD2	TRBJ2-1	TGCGCCAGCAGCCCCGGGACTAGCGGGGGGGTCGACAATGAGCAGTTCTTC	CASSPGTSGGVDNEQFF
once	TRBV9	NA	TRBJ2-3	TGTGCCAGCAGCGCCCTGGGTGGGGGGGGCCTAGATACGCAGTATTTT	CASSALGGGGLDTQYF
NA	TRBV7-8	TRBD2	TRBJ2-1	TGTGCCAGCAGCTCCCCGAGGGTAGCGGGCGTCTACAATGAGCAGTTCTTC	CASSSPRVAGVYNEQFF
NA	TRBV29-1	TRBD2	TRBJ2-5	TGCAGCGTTCGTCCTAGCGGGGGTTGGGTGACCCAGTACTTC	CSVRPSGGWVTQYF
NA	TRBV11-3	TRBD2	TRBJ2-3	TGTGCCAGCAGCTCTGCGGGGGGGGATACGCAGTATTTT	CASSSAGGDTQYF
once	TRBV3-1/TRBV3-2	NA	TRBJ1-2	TGTGCCAGCAGTAGGAGGGGCGGTAGCAACTATGGCTACACCTTC	CASSRRGGSNYGYTF
once	TRBV12-3/TRBV12-4	NA	TRBJ1-1	TGTGCCAGCAACACGGCTAGCACTGAAGCTTTCTTT	CASNTASTEAFF
NA	TRBV5-1	NA	TRBJ1-3	TGCGCCAGCAGCTTGGTCGGTCCCGGGGGGGGGACCTCTGGAAACACCATATATTTT	CASSLVGPGGGTSGNTIYF
NA	TRBV7-2	TRBD1	TRBJ2-2	TGTGCCAGCAGCTCCGACAGGGGGCTGATCACCGGGGAGCTGTTTTTT	CASSSDRGLITGELFF
few	TRBV3-1/TRBV3-2	TRBD1	TRBJ1-2	TGTGCCAGCAGCCAAGGATATCGACCGGGACAGGGGGATCGCTACACCTTC	CASSQGYRPGQGDRYTF
NA	TRBV21-1	NA	TRBJ2-7	TGTGCCACCCCGAGTCCCCTAGGGAGATACTTTCACGAGCAGTACTTC	CATPSPLGRYFHEQYF
NA	TRBV6-1	TRBD2	TRBJ2-3	TGTGCCAGCAGTGAACTTAGCGGGGGGGCAACAGATACGCAGTATTTT	CASSELSGGATDTQYF
NA	TRBV6-2/TRBV6-3	TRBD2	TRBJ2-3	TGTGCCAGCAGTTTAACGGGAGGGGGCACAGATACGCAGTATTTT	CASSLTGGGTDTQYF
once	TRBV4-1	NA	TRBJ1-2	TGCGCCAGCAGCCTCGAGACAGGAAACTATGGCTACACCTTC	CASSLETGNYGYTF
NA	TRBV4-1	NA	TRBJ2-1	TGCGCCAGCAGCCAAGATCAAGGACAGTACAATGAGCAGTTCTTC	CASSQDQGQYNEQFF
few	TRBV5-8	TRBD1	TRBJ1-5	TGTGCCAGCAGCGCCGGGACAGGGGGCAGTAGCAATCAGCCCCAGCATTTT	CASSAGTGGSSNQPQHF